Below, 7 T cell receptor beta chains from the same sample are listed, as sequenced in a study of OX40 agonist ivuxolimab in advanced cancers. TCRdb's table, derived via immunoSEQ multiplex PCR, lists solely in-frame clones and lacks some. The sample lists tens of thousands of clones; more than 80% were seen once. The specimen comprised CD4+ or CD8+ T cells sorted from blood, sampled in a trial of the OX40 agonist ivuxolimab. These receptors all stem from an adult with an advanced solid tumor such as melanoma, head and neck, liver or kidney cancer.

The J gene is TRBJ2-1, the V gene TRBV7-2, with 8 bases matching TRBD2. The CDR3 has 16 amino acids. The ends lost 0 bases at V and 6 bases at J; junction bases unmatched: 7. Per germline, CDR1 SGHTA and CDR2 FQGNSA. Here the CDR3 DNA reads TGTGCCAGCAGCTTAGCGCTACGGGAGGGGAGCAATGAGCAGTTCTTC. Translation: CASSLALREGSNEQFF.

J is TRBJ1-5 and V is TRBV15; weak D call: TRBD1 (5 bases). CDR1 and CDR2 from the germline V gene are LNHNV and YYDKDF (reference sequence). Trimming removed 8 bases at V and 2 bases at J, with 22 bases between. The CDR3 loop spans 17 amino acids. CDR3 in DNA: TGTGCCACCGCCGGGGGGGTTAGGGTCTTGGGCAATCAGCCCCAGCATTTT. Translation: CATAGGVRVLGNQPQHF.

The V call is TRBV4-1, the J call TRBJ2-7; TRBD1 aligns across 7 bases. This CDR3 is built from 16 residues. V was clipped by 0 bases and J by 2 bases; unmatched bases: 7. Germline V gene data show CDR1 as MGHRA and CDR2 as YSYEKL. The CDR3 bases are TGCGCCAGCAGCCAAGAGACCGGGACAGCAACCTACGAGCAGTACTTC. Translated: CASSQETGTATYEQYF.

The chain combines TRBV11-2 with TRBJ1-1, with TRBD1 identical over 7 bases. The CDR3 loop spans 15 amino acids. The V gene's germline CDR1 is SGHAT and CDR2 FQNNGV. V was pared by 1 base and J by 1 base, with 3 bases of the junction left unmatched. CDR3 loop: CASSLGEGANTEAFF. CDR3 bases: TGTGCCAGCAGCTTAGGTGAGGGGGCGAACACTGAAGCTTTCTTT.

V and J are TRBV19 and TRBJ1-1; the D is unclear. V was pared by 6 bases and J by 1 base, with 0 bases between. The CDR3 runs to 10 residues. Germline CDR1 LNHDA, CDR2 SQIVND (reference sequence). CDR3 region: CASRNTEAFF. Written as DNA, the CDR3 is TGTGCCAGTAGGAACACTGAAGCTTTCTTT.

The rearrangement links TRBV11-2 to TRBJ2-7; possible D gene TRBD1, 6 bases. The CDR3 is 14 residues long. Between the trimmed V and J ends, which lost 5 bases and 5 bases, there was a span of 16 bases. The V gene's germline CDR1 is SGHAT and CDR2 FQNNGV. The CDR3, as DNA: TGTGCCAGCAGCCTCTGGGGGCGCGTCAACGAGCAGTACTTC. This gives the protein CASSLWGRVNEQYF.

The chain joins TRBV7-8 to TRBJ2-1; D gene uncertain. The CDR3 has 12 amino acids. With 4 bases removed from V and 7 bases from J, the gap between germline ends came to 8 bases. Per germline, CDR1 SGHVS and CDR2 FQNEAQ. CDR3: CASSSRMNEQFF. Written as DNA, the CDR3 is TGTGCCAGCAGCTCCCGTATGAATGAGCAGTTCTTC.